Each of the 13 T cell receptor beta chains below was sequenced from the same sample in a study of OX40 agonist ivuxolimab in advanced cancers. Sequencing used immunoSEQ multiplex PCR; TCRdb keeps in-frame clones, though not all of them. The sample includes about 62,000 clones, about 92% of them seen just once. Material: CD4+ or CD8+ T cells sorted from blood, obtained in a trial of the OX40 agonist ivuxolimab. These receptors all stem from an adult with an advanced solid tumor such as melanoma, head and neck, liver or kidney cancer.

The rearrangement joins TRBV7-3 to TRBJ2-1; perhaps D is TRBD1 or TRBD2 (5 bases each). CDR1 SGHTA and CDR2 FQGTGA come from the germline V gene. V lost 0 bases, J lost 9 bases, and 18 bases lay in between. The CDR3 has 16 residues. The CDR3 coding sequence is TGTGCCAGCAGCTTAACGTTAGGGACCCACCCCCGTGAGCAGTTCTTC. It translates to CASSLTLGTHPREQFF. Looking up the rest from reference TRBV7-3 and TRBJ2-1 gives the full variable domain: GAGVSQTPSNKVTEKGKYVELRCDPISGHTALYWYRQSLGQGPEFLIYFQGTGAADDSGLPNDRFFAVRPEGSVSTLKIQRTERGDSAVYLCASSLTLGTHPREQFFGPGTRLTVL.

CDR3 residues: CASSSSGSDNEQFF. In DNA, the CDR3 is TGTGCCAGCAGTTCTAGCGGGAGTGACAATGAGCAGTTCTTC. The chain combines TRBV6-6 with TRBJ2-1; 10 bases line up with TRBD2. The CDR3 has 14 residues. V lost 4 bases to trimming and J lost 5 bases; unmatched junction nucleotides: 2. Germline CDR1 and CDR2: MNHNY and SVGAGI (reference sequence).

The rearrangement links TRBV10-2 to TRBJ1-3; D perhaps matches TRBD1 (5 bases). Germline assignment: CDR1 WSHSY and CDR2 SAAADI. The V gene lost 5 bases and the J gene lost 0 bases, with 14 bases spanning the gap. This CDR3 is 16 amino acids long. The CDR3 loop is CASSLSGQSSGNTIYF. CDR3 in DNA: TGCGCCAGCAGTCTCTCCGGACAAAGCTCTGGAAACACCATATATTTT.

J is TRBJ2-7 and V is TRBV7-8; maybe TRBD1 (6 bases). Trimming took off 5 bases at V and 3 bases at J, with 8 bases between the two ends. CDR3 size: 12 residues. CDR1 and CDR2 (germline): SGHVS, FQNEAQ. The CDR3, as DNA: TGTGCCAGCAGCCTCAGGGGCTACGAGCAGTACTTC. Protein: CASSLRGYEQYF.

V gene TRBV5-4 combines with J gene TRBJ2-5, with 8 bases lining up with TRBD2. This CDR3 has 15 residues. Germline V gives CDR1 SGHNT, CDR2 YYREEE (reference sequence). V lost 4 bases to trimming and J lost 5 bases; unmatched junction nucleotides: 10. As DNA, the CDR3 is TGTGCCAGCAGCGGAGCGGGGGCTAACGGGGAGACCCAGTACTTC. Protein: CASSGAGANGETQYF.

The CDR3: CASSPRDKSSYNEQFF. The DNA of the CDR3 is TGTGCCAGCTCACCACGGGACAAGAGCTCCTACAATGAGCAGTTCTTC. The rearrangement links TRBV18 to TRBJ2-1, with a weak D call TRBD1 (6 bases). Per germline, CDR1 KGHSH and CDR2 LQKENI. The CDR3 is 16 residues long. V dropped 1 base and J dropped 0 bases, with 10 bases sitting between them.

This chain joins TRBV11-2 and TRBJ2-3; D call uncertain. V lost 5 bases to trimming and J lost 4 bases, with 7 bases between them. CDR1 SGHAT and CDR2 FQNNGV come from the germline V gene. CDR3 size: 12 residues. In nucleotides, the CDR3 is TGTGCCAGCAGCGTCTCTGCAGATACGCAGTATTTT. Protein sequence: CASSVSADTQYF.

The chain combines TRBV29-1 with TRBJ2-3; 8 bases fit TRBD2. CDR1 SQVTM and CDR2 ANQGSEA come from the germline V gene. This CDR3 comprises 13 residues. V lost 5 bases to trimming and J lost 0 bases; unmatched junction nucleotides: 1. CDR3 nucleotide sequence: TGCAGCGTTAGCGGGAGTAGCACAGATACGCAGTATTTT. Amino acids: CSVSGSSTDTQYF.

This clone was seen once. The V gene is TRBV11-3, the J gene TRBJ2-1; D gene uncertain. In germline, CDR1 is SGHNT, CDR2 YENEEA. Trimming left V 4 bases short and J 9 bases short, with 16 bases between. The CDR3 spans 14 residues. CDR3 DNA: TGTGCCAGCAGCTACCCCGATACTACTCCTGAGCAGTTCTTC. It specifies CASSYPDTTPEQFF.

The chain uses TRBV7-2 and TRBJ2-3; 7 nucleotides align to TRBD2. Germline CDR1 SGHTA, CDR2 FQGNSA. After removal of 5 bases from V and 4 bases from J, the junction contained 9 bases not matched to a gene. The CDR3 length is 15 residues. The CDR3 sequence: CASSPRTSFSDTQYF. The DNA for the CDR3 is TGTGCCAGCAGCCCCCGGACTAGTTTTTCAGATACGCAGTATTTT.

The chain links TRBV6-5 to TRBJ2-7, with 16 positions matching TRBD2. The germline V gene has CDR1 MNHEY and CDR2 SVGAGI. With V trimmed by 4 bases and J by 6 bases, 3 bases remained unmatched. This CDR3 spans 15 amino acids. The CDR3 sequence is CASSLGLAGGREQYF. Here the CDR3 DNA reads TGTGCCAGCAGTTTGGGACTAGCGGGAGGGCGCGAGCAGTACTTC.

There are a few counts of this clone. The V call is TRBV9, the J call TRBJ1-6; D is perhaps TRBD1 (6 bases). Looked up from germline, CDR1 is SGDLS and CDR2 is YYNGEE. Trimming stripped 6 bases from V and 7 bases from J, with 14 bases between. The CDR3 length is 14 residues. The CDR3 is CASTPGAPNSPLHF. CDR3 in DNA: TGTGCCAGCACCCCGGGGGCTCCGAATTCACCCCTCCACTTT.

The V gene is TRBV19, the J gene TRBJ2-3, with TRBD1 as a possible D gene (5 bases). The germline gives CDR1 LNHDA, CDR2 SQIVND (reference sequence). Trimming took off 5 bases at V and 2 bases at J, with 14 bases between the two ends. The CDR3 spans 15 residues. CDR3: CASSLRQFNTDTQYF. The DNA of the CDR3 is TGTGCCAGTAGTCTTAGACAGTTTAACACAGATACGCAGTATTTT.